The entry below gives a single T cell receptor beta chain sequence along with its context. What it binds is not known. PCR involved 60 Vbeta and 13 Jbeta primers. Method: immunoSEQ multiplex PCR; TCRdb's copy keeps in-frame clones and lacks some. The repertoire includes 170,000 or so clones, roughly 78% of them detected once, and just over 3% sits in the top ten. This specimen comes from a study of cytomegalovirus exposure and HLA in healthy donors. Study-level results: The study recorded about 160 TCR beta chains that were cytomegalovirus-associated.

The germline V gene has CDR1 SNHLY and CDR2 FYNNEI. The CDR3 runs to 14 residues. V was cut by 6 bases and J by 1 base, with 12 bases left in between. This clonotype was obtained from a woman aged 40 to 50 in good health and CMV-seronegative. This chain uses TRBV2 with TRBJ1-2; possibly TRBD1 for D (5 bases). The specimen was PBMCs. The CDR3 sequence: CASRGGGLNYGYTF. CDR3 sequence (DNA): TGTGCCAGCAGGGGGGGAGGGCTTAACTATGGCTACACCTTC.